Following are 21 T cell receptor beta chains from one sample sequenced in a study of T cell changes during pregnancy in multiple sclerosis. Method: immunoSEQ multiplex PCR; TCRdb's copy keeps in-frame clones and lacks some. Among approximately 83,000 clones, about 93% were seen once, and the ten largest hold roughly 4%. Sequences were derived from peripheral blood, sampled in the first trimester of pregnancy. The origin of the receptors is a female donor with multiple sclerosis, enrolled in a pregnancy study.

V and J are TRBV4-1 and TRBJ2-5; 9 bases match TRBD2. Germline V gives CDR1 MGHRA, CDR2 YSYEKL. This CDR3 comprises 15 residues. Trimming cost V 2 bases and J 4 bases; bases outside gene matches: 5. The CDR3 bases are TGCGCCAGCAGCCAATTACAAGCGGGGGGAGAGACCCAGTACTTC. It translates to CASSQLQAGGETQYF.

The chain employs TRBV6-1 and TRBJ2-3; 11 bases agree with TRBD2. CDR1 and CDR2 (germline): MNHNS, SASEGT. V was clipped by 8 bases and J by 4 bases; unmatched bases: 8. The CDR3 loop spans 15 amino acids. In nucleotides, the CDR3 is TGTGCCAGCTATAGACTAGCGGGGTTCCCAGATACGCAGTATTTT. Translated, it gives CASYRLAGFPDTQYF.

The chain has TRBV13 and TRBJ1-1; the match to TRBD1 covers 9 bases. This CDR3 is built from 14 residues. The V gene's germline CDR1 is PRHDT and CDR2 FYEKMQ (reference sequence). After removal of 5 bases from V and 1 base from J, the junction contained 2 bases not matched to a gene. The DNA of the CDR3 is TGTGCCAGCAGCCTGGGACAGGGGAACACTGAAGCTTTCTTT. This translates into CASSLGQGNTEAFF. Full variable domain (outside the CDR3, taken from reference TRBV13 and TRBJ1-1): AAGVIQSPRHLIKEKRETATLKCYPIPRHDTVYWYQQGPGQDPQFLISFYEKMQSDKGSIPDRFSAQQFSDYHSELNMSSLELGDSALYFCASSLGQGNTEAFFGQGTRLTVV.

V and J are TRBV6-5 and TRBJ1-4; D is ambiguous. The V end lost 6 bases, the J end lost 5 bases, and 10 bases lay between the germline ends. Germline CDR1 MNHEY, CDR2 SVGAGI. The CDR3 spans 13 residues. This CDR3 reads CASSRGTNEKLFF. In DNA form, the CDR3 reads TGTGCCAGCAGCCGTGGCACGAATGAAAAACTGTTTTTT.

The chain employs TRBV5-1 and TRBJ2-5, with D hard to call. V was cut by 0 bases and J by 1 base, with 7 bases left in between. This CDR3 is built from 14 residues. Germline V gives CDR1 SGHRS, CDR2 YFSETQ. CDR3 in DNA: TGCGCCAGCAGCTTGGGGCAGTTCCAAGAGACCCAGTACTTC. This encodes CASSLGQFQETQYF.

The rearrangement links TRBV7-3 to TRBJ2-1; the match to TRBD2 covers 14 bases. Trimming at V came to 2 bases and at J to 8 bases, leaving 5 bases not matched to a gene. Germline V gives CDR1 SGHTA, CDR2 FQGTGA. This CDR3 comprises 16 residues. This CDR3 reads CASSLGGLAGVDEQFF. The CDR3, as DNA: TGTGCCAGCAGCTTAGGGGGACTAGCGGGGGTTGATGAGCAGTTCTTC.

The chain employs TRBV5-1 and TRBJ2-3; TRBD2 agrees at 11 bases. CDR1 is SGHRS and CDR2 is YFSETQ in the germline V gene. The CDR3 is made up of 16 amino acids. The trim removed 0 bases at V and 3 bases at J, leaving 3 bases unmatched. The chain's CDR3 is CASSLATSGVTDTQYF. As DNA, the CDR3 is TGCGCCAGCAGCTTGGCGACTAGCGGGGTAACAGATACGCAGTATTTT.

V gene TRBV5-8 combines with J gene TRBJ1-1; D gene unclear. V was cut by 2 bases and J by 1 base, with 9 bases left in between. Germline CDR1 is SGHTS and CDR2 is YDEGEE. There are 14 residues in the CDR3. As DNA, the CDR3 is TGTGCCAGCAGCTTTCTAGGCAGGAACACTGAAGCTTTCTTT. As protein: CASSFLGRNTEAFF.

The J gene is TRBJ1-1, the V gene TRBV18; D is perhaps TRBD1 (6 bases). The germline V gene encodes CDR1 KGHSH and CDR2 LQKENI. V was shortened by 8 bases and J by 1 base, with 11 bases between the two germline ends. This CDR3 spans 13 amino acids. The CDR3 DNA follows: TGTGCCAGCCGAGGACAGCAGAACACTGAAGCTTTCTTT. Translated, it gives CASRGQQNTEAFF. The whole variable domain, filled in from reference TRBV18 and TRBJ1-1, reads NAGVMQNPRHLVRRRGQEARLRCSPMKGHSHVYWYRQLPEEGLKFMVYLQKENIIDESGMPKERFSAEFPKEGPSILRIQQVVRGDSAAYFCASRGQQNTEAFFGQGTRLTVV.

The V gene is TRBV7-9, the J gene TRBJ1-3; D is undetermined. The length of the CDR3 is 11 residues. The V gene lost 4 bases and the J gene lost 4 bases, with 2 bases spanning the gap. Per the germline V gene, CDR1 is SEHNR and CDR2 is FQNEAQ (reference sequence). The CDR3 protein is CASSSGNTIYF. In DNA, the CDR3 is TGTGCCAGCAGCTCGGGAAACACCATATATTTT.

This chain links TRBV21-1 with TRBJ1-2; the DNA was not used to check the table's D call, TRBD1. TRBV21-1 is a pseudogene segment. The CDR3 covers 14 residues. The DNA for the CDR3 is TGTGCCAGCAGCAAAGGTGGGACACCCTATGGCTACACCTTC. Protein sequence: CASSKGGTPYGYTF.

This chain connects TRBV30 to TRBJ1-4; perhaps TRBD1 as D (5 bases). There are 15 residues in the CDR3. V was clipped by 1 base and J by 0 bases, with 9 bases between them. Germline CDR1 GTSNPN, CDR2 SVGIG (reference sequence). CDR3 loop: CAWSATGATNEKLFF. The DNA of the CDR3 is TGTGCCTGGAGTGCCACGGGGGCAACTAATGAAAAACTGTTTTTT.

V and J are TRBV5-1 and TRBJ1-6, with TRBD1 matching 9 bases. CDR3 length: 15 residues. V lost 3 bases to trimming and J lost 6 bases; unmatched junction nucleotides: 4. Germline-derived CDR1 and CDR2 are SGHRS and YFSETQ. CDR3 nucleotide sequence: TGCGCCAGCAGCTCAACGGGACAGGGTAATTCACCCCTCCACTTT. Translating gives CASSSTGQGNSPLHF.

The rearrangement links TRBV5-5 to TRBJ1-6; 12 nucleotides align to TRBD1. From germline, CDR1 is SGHKS and CDR2 YYEKEE (reference sequence). J lost 6 bases, V lost 3 bases, and 4 bases had no gene match. This CDR3 is built from 16 residues. The CDR3 is CASSWGQGAPNSPLHF. The DNA of the CDR3 is TGTGCCAGCAGCTGGGGACAGGGGGCGCCTAATTCACCCCTCCACTTT.

The chain is built from TRBV29-1 and TRBJ1-2; D gene uncertain. Trimming left V 4 bases short and J 2 bases short, with 11 bases between. This CDR3 contains 13 residues. CDR1 is SQVTM, CDR2 ANQGSEA, per germline. CDR3: CSVGGSGNYGYTF. CDR3 in DNA: TGCAGCGTTGGAGGGTCGGGAAACTATGGCTACACCTTC.

This clone was counted once. CDR3 nucleotide sequence: TGTGCCAGCAGCGTAGAAAGCGAACAAGAGACCCAGTACTTC. Translated, it gives CASSVESEQETQYF. The rearrangement joins TRBV9 to TRBJ2-5; D unclear. With 0 bases removed from V and 2 bases from J, the gap between germline ends came to 8 bases. The germline CDR1 and CDR2 sequences are SGDLS and YYNGEE. This CDR3 contains 14 residues.

The rearrangement joins TRBV5-1 to TRBJ2-3; TRBD2 matches at 9 bases. The CDR3 length is 16 residues. Trimming at V came to 3 bases and at J to 2 bases, leaving 7 bases not matched to a gene. Per germline, CDR1 SGHRS and CDR2 YFSETQ. Written as DNA, the CDR3 is TGCGCCAGCAGCTCCAGTAGCGGGGGAATCACAGATACGCAGTATTTT. It specifies CASSSSSGGITDTQYF.

In its sample, this clone was seen once. The rearrangement links TRBV7-8 to TRBJ2-7; no definite D call. V shed 1 base and J shed 1 base, with 8 bases lying between them. The length of the CDR3 is 14 residues. CDR1 SGHVS and CDR2 FQNEAQ come from the germline V gene. CDR3 residues: CASSLVLGSYEQYF. The CDR3 DNA sequence: TGTGCCAGCAGCTTAGTCCTAGGTTCCTACGAGCAGTACTTC.

The chain has TRBV27 and TRBJ2-5, with D perhaps matching TRBD2 (5 bases). Germline assignment: CDR1 MNHEY and CDR2 SMNVEV (reference sequence). V lost 2 bases and J 2 bases, leaving 9 bases between the germline ends. This CDR3 is 14 amino acids long. This CDR3 reads CASSLTAGQETQYF. The CDR3 nucleotides read TGTGCCAGCAGTTTAACGGCGGGTCAAGAGACCCAGTACTTC.

V is TRBV19 and J is TRBJ2-1; the D is unclear. The CDR3 sequence is 14 residues long. Germline-derived CDR1 and CDR2 are LNHDA and SQIVND (reference sequence). V dropped 4 bases and J dropped 3 bases, with 10 bases sitting between them. CDR3 in DNA: TGTGCCAGTAGTAGCGGAGATTTCTACAATGAGCAGTTCTTC. Protein product: CASSSGDFYNEQFF.

V and J are TRBV27 and TRBJ1-5; D ambiguous. Trimming left V 8 bases short and J 1 base short, with 12 bases between. The CDR3 extends over 14 amino acids. Germline CDR1 reads MNHEY; CDR2 reads SMNVEV (reference sequence). CDR3 DNA sequence: TGTGCCAGCCGCGAAGGAGGGAGCAATCAGCCCCAGCATTTT. Amino acids: CASREGGSNQPQHF.